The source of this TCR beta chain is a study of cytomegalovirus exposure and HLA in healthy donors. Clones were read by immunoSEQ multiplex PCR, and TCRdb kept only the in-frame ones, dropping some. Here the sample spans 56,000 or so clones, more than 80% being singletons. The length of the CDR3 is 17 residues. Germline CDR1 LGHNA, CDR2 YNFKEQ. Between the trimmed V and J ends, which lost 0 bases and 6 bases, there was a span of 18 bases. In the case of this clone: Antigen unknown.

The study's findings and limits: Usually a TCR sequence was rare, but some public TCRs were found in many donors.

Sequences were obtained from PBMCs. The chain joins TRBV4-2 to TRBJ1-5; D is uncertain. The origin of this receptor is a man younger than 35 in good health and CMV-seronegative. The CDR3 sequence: CASSQDRSGRALQPQHF. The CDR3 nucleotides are TGTGCCAGCAGCCAAGATAGGAGCGGACGAGCACTTCAGCCCCAGCATTTT.